The rows below give T cell receptor beta chains drawn from one sample of a study of tumor and adjacent non-tumor tissue in lung cancer. TCRdb redid the calling of the multiplex PCR reads with MiXCR, one entry per CDR3 protein. The table records 48,000 or so distinct CDR3 sequences, 64% of them present only once. Sequencing was carried out using distant non-tumor lung tissue. The receptors were sampled from a woman in her 70s with non-small cell lung cancer. Each CDR3 is given with its conserved first and last residue. Fields, in order: clone size, D gene, V gene, J gene, CDR3 DNA, CDR3 protein. A D gene is named only where the DNA matches it firmly. Some rows have no size entry. The others give once, few or many, or a class for an expanded clone.

once	.	TRBV4-1	TRBJ1-2	TGCGCCAGCAGCCAACCCTACGCCGAGTCCTATGGCTACACCTTC	CASSQPYAESYGYTF
.	.	TRBV29-1	TRBJ1-1	TGCAGCGGATACCGGGGGAAAATGGTCACTGAAGCTTTCTTT	CSGYRGKMVTEAFF
medium-sized	.	TRBV29-1	TRBJ2-1	TGCAGCGTTGATCGGGGATACAATGAGCAGTTCTTC	CSVDRGYNEQFF
.	.	TRBV6-6	TRBJ1-6	TGTGCCAGCAGTCCGCTTATGGGGGCTGGTTCACCCCTCCACTTT	CASSPLMGAGSPLHF
few	TRBD2	TRBV7-9	TRBJ2-3	TGTGCCAACAGCTTCCCCCTAGCGGGTGGTACGCAGTATTTT	CANSFPLAGGTQYF
once	.	TRBV10-2	TRBJ2-3	TGTGCCAGCAGTGAGTCCAGGAGCACAAATACGCAGTATTTT	CASSESRSTNTQYF
.	TRBD1	TRBV4-1	TRBJ2-3	TGCGCCAGCAGCCATGGCCATCTCCGGGACAGGATCGTGCATACGCAGTATTTT	CASSHGHLRDRIVHTQYF
.	.	TRBV10-2	TRBJ2-3	TGCGCCAGCACCCCAAAACCAATCGGCACAGATACGCAGTATTTT	CASTPKPIGTDTQYF
many	.	TRBV12-3/TRBV12-4	TRBJ2-7	TGTGCCAGCAGTTTAGATGGGCCTGTATACGAGCAGTACTTC	CASSLDGPVYEQYF
.	.	TRBV6-5	TRBJ2-3	TGTGCCAGCAGATACTCATTTATGAACACAGATACGCAGTATTTC	CASRYSFMNTDTQYF
.	.	TRBV28	TRBJ2-7	TGTGCCAGCACAAACCACTTGGGGGTCTACGAGCAGTACTTC	CASTNHLGVYEQYF
.	.	TRBV6-5	TRBJ1-5	TGTGCCAGCACTTACTCCATGTATCAGCCCCAGCATTTT	CASTYSMYQPQHF
.	TRBD2	TRBV29-1	TRBJ2-5	TGCAGCCACCGGGAGGGCGGTCGACCCCAAGAGACCCAGTGCTTC	CSHREGGRPQETQCF